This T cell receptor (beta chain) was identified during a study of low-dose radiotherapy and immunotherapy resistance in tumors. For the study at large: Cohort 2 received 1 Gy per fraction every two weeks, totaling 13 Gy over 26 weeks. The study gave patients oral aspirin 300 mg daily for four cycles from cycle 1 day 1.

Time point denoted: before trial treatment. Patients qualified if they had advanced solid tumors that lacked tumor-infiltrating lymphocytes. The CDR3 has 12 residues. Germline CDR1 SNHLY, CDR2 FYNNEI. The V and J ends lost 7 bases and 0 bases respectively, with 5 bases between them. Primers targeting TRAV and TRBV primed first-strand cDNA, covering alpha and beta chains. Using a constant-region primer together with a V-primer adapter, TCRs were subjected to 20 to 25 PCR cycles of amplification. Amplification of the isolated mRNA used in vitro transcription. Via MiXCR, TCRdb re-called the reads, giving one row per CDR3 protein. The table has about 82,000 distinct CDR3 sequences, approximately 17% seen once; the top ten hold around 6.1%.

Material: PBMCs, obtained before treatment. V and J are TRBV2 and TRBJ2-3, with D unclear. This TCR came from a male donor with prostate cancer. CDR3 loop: CASTVSTDTQYF. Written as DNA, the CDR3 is TGTGCCAGCACGGTCAGCACAGATACGCAGTATTTT.